This record concerns one T cell receptor beta chain sequence. Its target is not known. The donors belonged to the roughly 110-subject validation cohort, separate from the approximately 670-subject first cohort. Sequenced by immunoSEQ multiplex PCR; TCRdb stores in-frame clones only, minus some. The sample yields more than 120,000 clones, around nine tenths seen once. These data belong to a study of cytomegalovirus exposure and HLA in healthy donors. The CDR3 extends over 17 amino acids. Germline V lookup: CDR1 SGDLS, CDR2 YYNGEE. V dropped 0 bases and J dropped 4; count of bases not matched to a gene: 10. Study-wide results and caveats: A few CMV-associated chains were confirmed in vitro to be specific for CMV antigens.

The sample was PBMCs. The V call is TRBV9, the J call TRBJ2-1; 7 bases are a match to TRBD2. This sequence originates from a man younger than 35 in good health and CMV-seropositive. CDR3 in amino acids: CASSVERGGFLYNEQFF. In DNA form, the CDR3 reads TGTGCCAGCAGCGTAGAAAGGGGAGGGTTTCTATACAATGAGCAGTTCTTC. Full variable domain (remainder filled in from reference TRBV9 and TRBJ2-1): DSGVTQTPKHLITATGQRVTLRCSPRSGDLSVYWYQQSLDQGLQFLIQYYNGEERAKGNILERFSAQQFPDLHSELNLSSLELGDSALYFCASSVERGGFLYNEQFFGPGTRLTVL.